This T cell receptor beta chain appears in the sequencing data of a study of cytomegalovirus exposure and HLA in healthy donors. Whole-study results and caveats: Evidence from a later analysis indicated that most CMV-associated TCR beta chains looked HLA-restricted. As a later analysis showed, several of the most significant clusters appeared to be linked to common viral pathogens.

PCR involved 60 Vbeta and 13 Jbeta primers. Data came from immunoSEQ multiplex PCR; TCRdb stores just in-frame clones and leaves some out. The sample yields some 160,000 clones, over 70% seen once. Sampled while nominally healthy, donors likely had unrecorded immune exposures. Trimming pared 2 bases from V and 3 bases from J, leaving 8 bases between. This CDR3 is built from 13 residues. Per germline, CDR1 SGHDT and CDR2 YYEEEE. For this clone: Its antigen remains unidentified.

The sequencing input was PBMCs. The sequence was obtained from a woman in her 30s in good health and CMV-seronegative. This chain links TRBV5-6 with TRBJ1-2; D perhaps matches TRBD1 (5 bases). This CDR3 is CASSFGGDYGYTF. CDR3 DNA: TGTGCCAGCAGCTTTGGGGGGGACTATGGCTACACCTTC.